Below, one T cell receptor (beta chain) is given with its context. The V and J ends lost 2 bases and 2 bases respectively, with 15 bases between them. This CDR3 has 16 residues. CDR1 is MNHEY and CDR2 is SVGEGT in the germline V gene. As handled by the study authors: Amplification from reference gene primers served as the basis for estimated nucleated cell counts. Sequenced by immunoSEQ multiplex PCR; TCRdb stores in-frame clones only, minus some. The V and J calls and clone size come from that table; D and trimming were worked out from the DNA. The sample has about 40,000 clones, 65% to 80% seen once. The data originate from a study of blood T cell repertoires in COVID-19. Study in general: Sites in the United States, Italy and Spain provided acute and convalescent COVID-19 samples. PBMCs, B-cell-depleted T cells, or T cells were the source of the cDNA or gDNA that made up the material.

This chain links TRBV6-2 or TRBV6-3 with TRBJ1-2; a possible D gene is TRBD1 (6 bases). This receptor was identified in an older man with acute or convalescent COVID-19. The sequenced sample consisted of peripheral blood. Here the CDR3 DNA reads TGTGCCAGCAGTTACCCTTTACAGGGCGCCAACTATGGCTACACCTTC. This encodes CASSYPLQGANYGYTF.